This T cell receptor beta chain is from a study of T cell responses to AZD1222 COVID-19 vaccine. General study results and limits: Spike-wide vaccine-associated CD4 TCRs dominated at 160-218 and 743-854.

Assay: immunoSEQ multiplex PCR; the TCRdb copy retains only in-frame clones and omits some. This sample carries about 180,000 clones, about nine tenths of them seen once, and the ten largest clones take under 2.5%. The CDR3 has 14 amino acids. Germline loops: CDR1 MDHEN, CDR2 SYDVKM. J gave up 8 bases and V 7 bases, and 10 bases lay outside the gene matches. Concerning this clone itself: The antigen remains undetermined.

The material sequenced was peripheral blood, taken on day 0 of AZD1222 vaccination. The receptor comes from an adult in good health. The chain recombines TRBV28 with TRBJ1-4, with 7 bases aligning to TRBD1. The CDR3 nucleotides read TGTGCCAGCATCCAGGGGGGGGAGTACGAAAAACTGTTTTTT. Protein: CASIQGGEYEKLFF.